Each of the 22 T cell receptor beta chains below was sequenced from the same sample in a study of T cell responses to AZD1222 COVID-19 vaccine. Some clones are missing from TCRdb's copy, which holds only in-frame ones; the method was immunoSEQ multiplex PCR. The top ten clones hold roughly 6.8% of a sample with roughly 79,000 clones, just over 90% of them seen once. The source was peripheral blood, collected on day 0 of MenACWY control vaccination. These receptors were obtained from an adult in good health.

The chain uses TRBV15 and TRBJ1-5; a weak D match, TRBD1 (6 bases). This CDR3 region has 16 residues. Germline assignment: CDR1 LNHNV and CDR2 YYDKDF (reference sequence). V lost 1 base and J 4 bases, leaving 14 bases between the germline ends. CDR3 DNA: TGTGCCACCAGCAGAGTTTCAGGGGCGGGGAATCAGCCCCAGCATTTT. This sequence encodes CATSRVSGAGNQPQHF.

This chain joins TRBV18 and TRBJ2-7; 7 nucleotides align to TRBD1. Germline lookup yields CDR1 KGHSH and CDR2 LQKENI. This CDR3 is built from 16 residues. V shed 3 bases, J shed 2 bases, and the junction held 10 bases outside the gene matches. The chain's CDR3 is CASSPSPDRLTYEQYF. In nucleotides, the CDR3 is TGTGCCAGCTCACCTTCCCCGGACAGGCTGACCTACGAGCAGTACTTC. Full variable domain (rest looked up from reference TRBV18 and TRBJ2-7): NAGVMQNPRHLVRRRGQEARLRCSPMKGHSHVYWYRQLPEEGLKFMVYLQKENIIDESGMPKERFSAEFPKEGPSILRIQQVVRGDSAAYFCASSPSPDRLTYEQYFGPGTRLTVT.

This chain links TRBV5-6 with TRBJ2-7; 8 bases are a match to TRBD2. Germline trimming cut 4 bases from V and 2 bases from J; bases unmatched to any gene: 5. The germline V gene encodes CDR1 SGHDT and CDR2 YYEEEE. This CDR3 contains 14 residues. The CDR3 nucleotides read TGTGCCAGCAGCCGGGGACTAGTACCCTACGAGCAGTACTTC. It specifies CASSRGLVPYEQYF.

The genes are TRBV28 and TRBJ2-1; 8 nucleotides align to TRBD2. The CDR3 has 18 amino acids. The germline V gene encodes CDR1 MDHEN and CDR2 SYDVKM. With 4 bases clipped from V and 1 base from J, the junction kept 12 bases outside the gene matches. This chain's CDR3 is CASSSALGSGGSYNEQFF. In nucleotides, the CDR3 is TGTGCCAGCAGTTCTGCCCTGGGGAGCGGGGGATCCTACAATGAGCAGTTCTTC.

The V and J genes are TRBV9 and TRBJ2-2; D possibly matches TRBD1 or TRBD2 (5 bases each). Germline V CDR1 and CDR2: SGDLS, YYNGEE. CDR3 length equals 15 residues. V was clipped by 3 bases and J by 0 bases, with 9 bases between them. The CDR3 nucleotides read TGTGCCAGCAGCGCCGGGACCCCGAACACCGGGGAGCTGTTTTTT. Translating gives CASSAGTPNTGELFF.

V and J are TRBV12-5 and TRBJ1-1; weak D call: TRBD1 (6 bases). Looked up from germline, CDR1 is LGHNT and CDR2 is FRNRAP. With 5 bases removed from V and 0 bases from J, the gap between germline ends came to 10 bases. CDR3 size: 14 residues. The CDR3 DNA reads TGTGCTAGTGGTGCGACAGGCTTGAACACTGAAGCTTTCTTT. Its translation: CASGATGLNTEAFF.

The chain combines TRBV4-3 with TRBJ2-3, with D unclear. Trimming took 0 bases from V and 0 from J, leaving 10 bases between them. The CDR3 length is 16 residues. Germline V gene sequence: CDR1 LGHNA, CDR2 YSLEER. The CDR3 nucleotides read TGCGCCAGCAGCCAAGATCGGGTCAGTAGCACAGATACGCAGTATTTT. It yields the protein CASSQDRVSSTDTQYF.

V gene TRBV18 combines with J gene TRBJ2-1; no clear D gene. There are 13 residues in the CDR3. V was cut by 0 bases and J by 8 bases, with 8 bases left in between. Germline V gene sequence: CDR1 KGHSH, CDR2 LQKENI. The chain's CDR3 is CASSPPDQDEQFF. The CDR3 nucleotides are TGTGCCAGCTCACCACCTGACCAGGATGAGCAGTTCTTC.

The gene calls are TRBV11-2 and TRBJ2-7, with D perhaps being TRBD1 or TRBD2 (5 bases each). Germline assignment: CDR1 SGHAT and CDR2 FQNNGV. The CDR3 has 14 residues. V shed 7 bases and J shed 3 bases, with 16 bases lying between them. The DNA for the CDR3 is TGTGCCAGCACGGGGACGGGGTTAGACTACGAGCAGTACTTC. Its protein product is CASTGTGLDYEQYF.

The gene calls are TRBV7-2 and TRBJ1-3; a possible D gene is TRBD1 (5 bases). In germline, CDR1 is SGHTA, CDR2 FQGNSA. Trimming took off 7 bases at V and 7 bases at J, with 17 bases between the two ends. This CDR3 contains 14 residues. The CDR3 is CASIVAQGGNTIYF. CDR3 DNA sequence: TGTGCCAGCATCGTGGCCCAGGGAGGCAACACCATATATTTT.

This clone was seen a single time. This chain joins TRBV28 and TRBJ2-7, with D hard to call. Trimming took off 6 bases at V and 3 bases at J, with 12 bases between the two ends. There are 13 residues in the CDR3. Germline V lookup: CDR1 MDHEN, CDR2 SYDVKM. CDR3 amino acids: CASRVGPHYEQYF. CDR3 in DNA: TGTGCCAGCAGAGTGGGCCCCCACTACGAGCAGTACTTC.

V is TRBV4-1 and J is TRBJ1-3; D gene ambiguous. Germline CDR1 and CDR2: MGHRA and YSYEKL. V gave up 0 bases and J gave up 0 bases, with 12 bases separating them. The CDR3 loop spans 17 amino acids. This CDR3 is CASSQDYNGNSGNTIYF. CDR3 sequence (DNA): TGCGCCAGCAGCCAAGATTATAACGGAAACTCTGGAAACACCATATATTTT.

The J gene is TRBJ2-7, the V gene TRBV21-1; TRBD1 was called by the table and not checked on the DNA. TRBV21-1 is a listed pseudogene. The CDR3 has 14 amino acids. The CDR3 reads CASSSRTGTYEQYF. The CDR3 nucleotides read TGTGCCAGCAGCTCCCGGACAGGAACCTACGAGCAGTACTTC.

The CDR3 nucleotides read TGTGCCACTGGAGTAGGGGGCGGGGGGACAGATACGCAGTATTTT. It codes for CATGVGGGGTDTQYF. The chain has TRBV10-3 and TRBJ2-3, with a tentative D call TRBD2 (8 bases). Looked up from germline, CDR1 is ENHRY and CDR2 is SYGVKD. V dropped 10 bases and J dropped 3 bases, with 20 bases sitting between them. The CDR3 totals 15 residues.

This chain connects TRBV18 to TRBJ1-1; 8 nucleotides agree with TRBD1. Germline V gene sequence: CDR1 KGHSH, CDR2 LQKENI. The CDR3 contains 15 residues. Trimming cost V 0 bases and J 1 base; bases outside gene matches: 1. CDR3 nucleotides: TGTGCCAGCTCACCACCGACAGGGGCGAACACTGAAGCTTTCTTT. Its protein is CASSPPTGANTEAFF.

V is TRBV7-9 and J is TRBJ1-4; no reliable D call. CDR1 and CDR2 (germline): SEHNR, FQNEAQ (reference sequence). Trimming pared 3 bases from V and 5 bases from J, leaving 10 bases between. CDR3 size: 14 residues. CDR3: CASSLGRINEKLFF. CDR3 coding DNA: TGTGCCAGCAGCTTGGGCAGGATAAATGAAAAACTGTTTTTT.

The DNA of the CDR3 is TGTGCCAGAATGGGGGGAGGACAGGGGGCAGATACGCAGTATTTT. Translation gives CARMGGGQGADTQYF. The chain has TRBV5-3 and TRBJ2-3, with 10 nucleotides matching TRBD1. TRBV5-3 has ORF status, its function being uncertain. J gave up 4 bases and V 6 bases, and 8 bases lay outside the gene matches. This CDR3 has 15 amino acids.

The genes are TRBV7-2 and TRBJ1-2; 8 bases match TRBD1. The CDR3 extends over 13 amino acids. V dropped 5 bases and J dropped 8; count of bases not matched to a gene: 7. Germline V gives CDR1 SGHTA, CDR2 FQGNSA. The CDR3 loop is CASSPDRASGYTF. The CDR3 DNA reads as TGTGCCAGCAGCCCGGACAGGGCGAGCGGCTACACCTTC.

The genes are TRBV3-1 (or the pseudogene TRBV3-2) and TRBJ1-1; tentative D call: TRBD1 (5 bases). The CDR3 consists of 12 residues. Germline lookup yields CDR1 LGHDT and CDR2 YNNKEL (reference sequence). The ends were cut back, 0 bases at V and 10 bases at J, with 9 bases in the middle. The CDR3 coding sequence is TGTGCCAGCAGCCAAGATACGGGGCTAGCTTTCTTT. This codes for CASSQDTGLAFF.

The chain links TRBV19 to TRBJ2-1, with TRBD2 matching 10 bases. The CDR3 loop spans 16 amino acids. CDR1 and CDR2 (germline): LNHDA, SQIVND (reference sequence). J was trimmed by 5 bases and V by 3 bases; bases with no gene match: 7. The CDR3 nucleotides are TGTGCCAGTAGTATCTTCCCCCTAGCGGGGGACAATGAGCAGTTCTTC. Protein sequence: CASSIFPLAGDNEQFF. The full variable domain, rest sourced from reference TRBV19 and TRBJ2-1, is DGGITQSPKYLFRKEGQNVTLSCEQNLNHDAMYWYRQDPGQGLRLIYYSQIVNDFQKGDIAEGYSVSREKKESFPLTVTSAQKNPTAFYLCASSIFPLAGDNEQFFGPGTRLTVL.

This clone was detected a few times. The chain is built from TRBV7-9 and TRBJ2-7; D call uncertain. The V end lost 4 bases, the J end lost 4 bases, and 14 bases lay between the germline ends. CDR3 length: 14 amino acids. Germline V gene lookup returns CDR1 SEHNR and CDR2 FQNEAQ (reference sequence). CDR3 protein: CASSYTAAAYEQYF. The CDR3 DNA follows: TGTGCCAGCAGCTATACCGCGGCAGCGTACGAGCAGTACTTC.

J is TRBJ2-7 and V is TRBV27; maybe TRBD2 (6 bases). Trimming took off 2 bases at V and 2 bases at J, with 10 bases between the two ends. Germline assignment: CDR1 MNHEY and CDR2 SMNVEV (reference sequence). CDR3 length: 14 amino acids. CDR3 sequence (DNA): TGTGCCAGCAGTTTACGGGGAGGTCCCTACGAGCAGTACTTC. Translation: CASSLRGGPYEQYF.